A single sample gave rise to the 29 T cell receptor beta chains below, sequenced in a study of PD-1 blockade in classical Hodgkin lymphoma. Some clones are missing from TCRdb's copy, which holds only in-frame ones; the method was immunoSEQ multiplex PCR. Among fewer than 15,000 clones, 65% to 90% were seen once, and the ten largest hold around 25%. After autologous stem cell transplantation all patients relapsed, and prior brentuximab vedotin exposure differed between cohorts. The source was peripheral blood mononuclear cells (PBMCs), collected at baseline. The origin of the receptors is a human donor with classical Hodgkin lymphoma.

This CDR3 reads CASSPGGQQPQHF. The CDR3 nucleotides are TGTGCCAGCAGCCCAGGAGGCCAACAGCCCCAGCATTTT. V usage is TRBV9 and J usage is TRBJ1-5, with D hard to call. The CDR3 length is 13 residues. Germline loops: CDR1 SGDLS, CDR2 YYNGEE. The ends were cut back, 4 bases at V and 7 bases at J, with 12 bases in the middle. Full variable domain (remainder filled in from reference TRBV9 and TRBJ1-5): DSGVTQTPKHLITATGQRVTLRCSPRSGDLSVYWYQQSLDQGLQFLIQYYNGEERAKGNILERFSAQQFPDLHSELNLSSLELGDSALYFCASSPGGQQPQHFGDGTRLSIL.

The chain joins TRBV5-1 to TRBJ2-7; the D call may be TRBD1 or TRBD2 (5 bases each). The V gene's germline CDR1 is SGHRS and CDR2 YFSETQ. With 2 bases removed from V and 3 bases from J, the gap between germline ends came to 12 bases. CDR3 size: 14 residues. CDR3 sequence reads: CASSLGPGGYEQYF. The CDR3 bases are TGCGCCAGCAGCTTAGGGCCTGGGGGCTACGAGCAGTACTTC.

The rearrangement links TRBV2 to TRBJ2-7; TRBD2 matches 13 bases. The J segment lost 4 bases and the V segment lost 2 bases, leaving 8 bases of the junction unmatched. The CDR3 runs 17 residues. Germline CDR1 is SNHLY and CDR2 is FYNNEI. CDR3 in amino acids: CASSERRTSGSWYEQYF. DNA for the CDR3: TGTGCCAGCAGTGAAAGGAGGACTAGCGGGAGTTGGTACGAGCAGTACTTC. Using reference TRBV2 and TRBJ2-7 for the parts outside the CDR3, the full variable domain is EPEVTQTPSHQVTQMGQEVILRCVPISNHLYFYWYRQILGQKVEFLVSFYNNEISEKSEIFDDQFSVERPDGSNFTLKIRSTKLEDSAMYFCASSERRTSGSWYEQYFGPGTRLTVT.

The chain employs TRBV18 and TRBJ2-1; 7 positions match TRBD2. CDR1 KGHSH and CDR2 LQKENI come from the germline V gene. This CDR3 has 17 residues. Trimming removed 3 bases from V and 6 bases from J; junction bases left unmatched: 14. The CDR3 reads CASSPEGILAVSNEQFF. The CDR3 DNA follows: TGTGCCAGCTCACCCGAGGGAATTCTAGCGGTCAGCAATGAGCAGTTCTTC.

The chain is built from TRBV7-2 and TRBJ2-7, with D unresolved. Germline V CDR1 and CDR2: SGHTA, FQGNSA. This CDR3 comprises 13 residues. The V end was cut by 5 bases, the J end by 3 bases, with 11 bases between. The CDR3 sequence: CASSQDWRYEQYF. CDR3 nucleotide sequence: TGTGCCAGCAGCCAAGATTGGCGCTACGAGCAGTACTTC.

The CDR3: CASSEVGQGYEQYF. In DNA form, the CDR3 reads TGTGCCAGCAGTGAAGTGGGACAGGGCTACGAGCAGTACTTC. The genes are TRBV6-1 and TRBJ2-5; 9 positions agree with TRBD1. The tail of the sequence fits TRBJ2-7 better, so the J call may be wrong. Germline lookup yields CDR1 MNHNS and CDR2 SASEGT. The length of the CDR3 is 14 residues.

The chain recombines TRBV28 with TRBJ2-1, with 7 bases aligning to TRBD2. CDR3 length: 16 residues. CDR1 and CDR2 from the germline V gene are MDHEN and SYDVKM. Unmatched junction bases numbered 7, after V lost 5 bases and J lost 0 bases. CDR3 region: CASSLTLADSYNEQFF. In DNA, the CDR3 is TGTGCCAGCAGTCTCACTCTAGCGGACTCCTACAATGAGCAGTTCTTC.

This clone was observed a single time. The genes are TRBV6-1 and TRBJ2-1, with 12 bases matching TRBD2. Germline V gene lookup returns CDR1 MNHNS and CDR2 SASEGT. The CDR3 is 14 residues long. The junction had 7 bases not matched to a gene; V was cut back by 10 bases and J by 6 bases. The CDR3 spells CATSTSGRVNEQFF. The CDR3 bases are TGTGCCACCTCGACTAGCGGGAGAGTCAATGAGCAGTTCTTC.

A few counts support this clone. The chain links TRBV28 to TRBJ2-1, with 11 bases fitting TRBD2. V lost 5 bases, J lost 9 bases, and 12 bases stayed unmatched. Germline V gene data show CDR1 as MDHEN and CDR2 as SYDVKM. The CDR3 runs to 16 residues. In DNA, the CDR3 is TGTGCCAGCAGTCCCCGGGGGGTAGCGGGAGGGAGTGAGCAGTTCTTC. Its protein product is CASSPRGVAGGSEQFF.

The rearrangement joins TRBV5-1 to TRBJ2-2; no firm D call. Germline CDR1 reads SGHRS; CDR2 reads YFSETQ. This CDR3 is 13 amino acids long. V was shortened by 1 base and J by 7 bases, with 8 bases between the two germline ends. The CDR3 DNA reads TGCGCCAGCAGCTTGTATTATGACGGGGAGCTGTTTTTT. It translates to CASSLYYDGELFF. The complete variable domain, with remaining parts taken from reference TRBV5-1 and TRBJ2-2, reads KAGVTQTPRYLIKTRGQQVTLSCSPISGHRSVSWYQQTPGQGLQFLFEYFSETQRNKGNFPGRFSGRQFSNSRSEMNVSTLELGDSALYLCASSLYYDGELFFGEGSRLTVL.

The chain couples TRBV30 to TRBJ1-5, with 7 bases aligning to TRBD1. Germline V gene lookup returns CDR1 GTSNPN and CDR2 SVGIG (reference sequence). This CDR3 comprises 16 residues. The V gene end was trimmed by 0 bases and the J gene end by 1 base; junction bases not matched to a gene: 6. The CDR3 bases are TGTGCCTGGAGTGTACATCAGGGGGTGAGCAATCAGCCCCAGCATTTT. Its translation is CAWSVHQGVSNQPQHF.

V gene TRBV5-4 combines with J gene TRBJ1-1; a possible D gene is TRBD1 (5 bases). The CDR3 is made up of 13 amino acids. CDR1 is SGHNT, CDR2 YYREEE, per germline (reference sequence). The V end lost 5 bases, the J end lost 4 bases, and 12 bases lay between the germline ends. CDR3 nucleotides: TGTGCCAGCAGAAGAGACAGTAGCACTGAAGCTTTCTTT. Residues: CASRRDSSTEAFF.

This clone was picked up one time. The V call is TRBV19, the J call TRBJ2-1, with TRBD2 matching over 7 bases. Germline-derived CDR1 and CDR2 are LNHDA and SQIVND (reference sequence). J gave up 2 bases and V 9 bases, and 10 bases lay outside the gene matches. The CDR3 loop spans 15 amino acids. CDR3 sequence reads: CASRQTGLTYNEQFF. The CDR3 DNA sequence: TGTGCCAGCCGTCAGACGGGACTAACCTACAATGAGCAGTTCTTC.

Comment on this clone: One junction end does not reproduce the germline sequence, and a read error may be involved. The identical CDR3 is also encoded by other nucleotide sequences in the sample. The J gene is TRBJ1-1, the V gene TRBV6-1; D is perhaps TRBD1 (5 bases). Germline lookup yields CDR1 MNHNS and CDR2 SASEGT. This CDR3 has 14 amino acids. CDR3 region: CASSEELGDGNAFF. In DNA form, the CDR3 reads TGTGCCAGCAGCGAAGAATTGGGGGACGGGAACGCTTTCTTT.

This clone has more than one count but fewer than ten. Other DNA sequences within the sample encode an identical CDR3. The chain carries TRBV19 and TRBJ2-7; D unclear. The CDR3 covers 16 residues. Germline assignment: CDR1 LNHDA and CDR2 SQIVND (reference sequence). V lost 3 bases to trimming and J lost 1 base, with 16 bases between them. The chain's CDR3 is CASSMRSGTLSYEQYF. The DNA of the CDR3 is TGTGCCAGTAGTATGCGGTCAGGAACCCTGTCCTACGAGCAGTACTTC.

This chain links TRBV2 with TRBJ1-2; the D is unclear. Trimming took off 6 bases at V and 6 bases at J, with 17 bases between the two ends. This CDR3 spans 14 amino acids. Germline V CDR1 and CDR2: SNHLY, FYNNEI. The CDR3 loop reads CASSQRVELNGYTF. The CDR3 DNA sequence: TGTGCCAGCAGCCAACGGGTAGAGCTAAATGGCTACACCTTC.

The chain carries TRBV10-3 and TRBJ2-5; 7 positions agree with TRBD2. After removal of 6 bases from V and 2 bases from J, the junction contained 27 bases not matched to a gene. Germline CDR1 and CDR2: ENHRY and SYGVKD. This CDR3 comprises 21 residues. In nucleotides, the CDR3 is TGTGCCATCAGCCCAAATGGTGTAGCGGGCTACAAAACTCCCGCGCAAGAGACCCAGTACTTC. Translation gives CAISPNGVAGYKTPAQETQYF.

The chain has TRBV13 and TRBJ2-5; D ambiguous. The J call is in doubt because the DNA end fits TRBJ2-7 better. Germline V gene sequence: CDR1 PRHDT, CDR2 FYEKMQ (reference sequence). The CDR3 spans 15 residues. The CDR3 bases are TGTGCCAGCAGCTCGCGGACGGCAAGCTCCTACGAGCAGTACTTC. Translated, it gives CASSSRTASSYEQYF.

The chain has TRBV18 and TRBJ2-1, with TRBD1 as a possible D gene (7 bases). The CDR3 sequence is 17 residues long. Between the trimmed V and J ends, which lost 0 bases and 6 bases, there was a span of 18 bases. Germline V gene data show CDR1 as KGHSH and CDR2 as LQKENI. CDR3 in amino acids: CASSPPFLVQGGNEQFF. Here the CDR3 DNA reads TGTGCCAGCTCACCACCGTTTTTAGTCCAGGGGGGCAATGAGCAGTTCTTC.

The chain carries TRBV25-1 and TRBJ2-2; a possible D gene is TRBD1 (6 bases). This CDR3 comprises 13 residues. V dropped 4 bases and J dropped 7 bases, with 10 bases sitting between them. Germline lookup yields CDR1 MGHDK and CDR2 SYGVNS. CDR3: CASSARGGGELFF. CDR3 nucleotides: TGTGCCAGCAGTGCCAGGGGCGGCGGGGAGCTGTTTTTT.

This clone was observed a handful of times. The chain carries TRBV6-5 and TRBJ2-1; TRBD2 matches at 8 bases. Germline V lookup: CDR1 MNHEY, CDR2 SVGAGI. The CDR3 sequence is 14 residues long. The junction had 8 bases not matched to a gene; V was cut back by 6 bases and J by 7 bases. As DNA, the CDR3 is TGTGCCAGCAGCCCTCTCGGGGGGGAGAATGAGCAGTTCTTC. Protein sequence: CASSPLGGENEQFF.

The V call is TRBV7-2, the J call TRBJ2-7, with D hard to call. Germline CDR1 and CDR2: SGHTA and FQGNSA. Trimming removed 1 base at V and 7 bases at J, with 11 bases between. CDR3 size: 13 residues. The CDR3 loop is CASSLGFRKEQYF. In DNA, the CDR3 is TGTGCCAGCAGCTTAGGGTTCCGGAAAGAGCAGTACTTC.

The V and J genes are TRBV7-8 and TRBJ2-7; 9 nucleotides agree with TRBD1. J gave up 0 bases and V 4 bases, and 4 bases lay outside the gene matches. The germline V gene encodes CDR1 SGHVS and CDR2 FQNEAQ. This CDR3 has 15 amino acids. CDR3 sequence (DNA): TGTGCCAGCAGCTCACGGACAGGGGACTCCTACGAGCAGTACTTC. This translates into CASSSRTGDSYEQYF.

This chain joins TRBV6-5 and TRBJ1-2; TRBD1 matches at 10 bases. Germline values: CDR1 MNHEY, CDR2 SVGAGI. V shed 6 bases and J 5 bases; nucleotides not matched to a gene: 6. The CDR3 covers 14 residues. This CDR3 is CASRRGTGAYGYTF. The CDR3 bases are TGTGCCAGCAGAAGGGGGACAGGGGCTTATGGCTACACCTTC.

The rearrangement links TRBV14 to TRBJ1-6; 10 nucleotides agree with TRBD1. J gave up 11 bases and V 4 bases, and 8 bases lay outside the gene matches. CDR3 length: 15 residues. CDR1 is SGHDN and CDR2 is FVKESK in the germline V gene. The DNA of the CDR3 is TGTGCCAGCAGCCGTTCCGGGACAGGGGTGCCACCCCTCCACTTT. Amino acids: CASSRSGTGVPPLHF.

This chain links TRBV18 with TRBJ2-7, with 10 bases fitting TRBD2. Trimming took 4 bases from V and 3 from J; bases not matched to a gene: 3. The CDR3 covers 14 residues. The V gene's germline CDR1 is KGHSH and CDR2 LQKENI. For the CDR3, the DNA is TGTGCCAGCTCACGTACTAGCGGGATCTACGAGCAGTACTTC. Encoded protein: CASSRTSGIYEQYF. Combining the CDR3 with reference TRBV18 and TRBJ2-7 gives the whole variable domain NAGVMQNPRHLVRRRGQEARLRCSPMKGHSHVYWYRQLPEEGLKFMVYLQKENIIDESGMPKERFSAEFPKEGPSILRIQQVVRGDSAAYFCASSRTSGIYEQYFGPGTRLTVT.

V gene TRBV7-2 combines with J gene TRBJ2-4, with D uncertain. Germline CDR1 and CDR2: SGHTA and FQGNSA. The germline V and J ends were trimmed by 0 bases and 6 bases, with 6 bases remaining between them. The CDR3 covers 13 residues. The CDR3: CASSLAGLNIQYF. CDR3 in DNA: TGTGCCAGCAGCTTAGCGGGTCTAAACATTCAGTACTTC.

This clone was counted once. The chain employs TRBV28 and TRBJ1-1; D gene ambiguous. Trimming took off 6 bases at V and 1 base at J, with 3 bases between the two ends. The CDR3 spans 11 residues. The germline CDR1 and CDR2 sequences are MDHEN and SYDVKM. The CDR3 DNA reads as TGTGCCAGCAGGGCGAACACTGAAGCTTTCTTT. Protein product: CASRANTEAFF.

This chain links TRBV5-1 with TRBJ2-3; D remains ambiguous. V was trimmed by 4 bases and J by 0 bases, leaving 3 bases between them. This CDR3 is 12 amino acids long. Germline lookup yields CDR1 SGHRS and CDR2 YFSETQ. The CDR3 here is CASSISTDTQYF. CDR3 nucleotide sequence: TGCGCCAGCAGCATAAGCACAGATACGCAGTATTTT.